This TCR beta chain is from a study of tumor-infiltrating lymphocytes in primary liver carcinoma. Only one count was recorded for this clonotype. One end of the junction does not line up with germline, which may come from a read error. CDR3 length equals 13 residues. Germline V gene data show CDR1 as SGHRS and CDR2 as YFSETQ. Joint extraction of RNA and DNA used about 17-31 mg of bulk tissue that was unsorted. Production of TCR beta cDNA used approximately 0.55 ug total RNA together with a constant-region primer. Three nested multiplex PCR rounds, a slightly modified ARM-PCR method, built the TCR beta libraries. Running around 10 cycles apiece, the first two PCR rounds relied on TRBV1-TRBV30 forward primers together with a C-beta reverse primer. In TCRdb, the multiplex PCR reads were re-called with MiXCR into one record per CDR3 protein. The data contain tens of thousands of distinct CDR3 sequences, approximately 70% of them seen just once; the ten biggest clones take up around 60%.

The sample taken for sequencing was liver tumor tissue from sampling region 2. Described subset: tumor region T2, inferior pole. The chain carries TRBV5-1 and TRBJ2-7; a possible D gene is TRBD2 (6 bases). The sequence derives from a man in his forties or fifties with primary liver carcinoma and hepatitis B virus infection. CDR3 in DNA: TGCGCCAACAGTCAGGGAGCGGGCTACGAGCAGTATTTC. It specifies CANSQGAGYEQYF. Combining the CDR3 with reference TRBV5-1 and TRBJ2-7 gives the whole variable domain KAGVTQTPRYLIKTRGQQVTLSCSPISGHRSVSWYQQTPGQGLQFLFEYFSETQRNKGNFPGRFSGRQFSNSRSEMNVSTLELGDSALYLCANSQGAGYEQYFGPGTRLTVT.